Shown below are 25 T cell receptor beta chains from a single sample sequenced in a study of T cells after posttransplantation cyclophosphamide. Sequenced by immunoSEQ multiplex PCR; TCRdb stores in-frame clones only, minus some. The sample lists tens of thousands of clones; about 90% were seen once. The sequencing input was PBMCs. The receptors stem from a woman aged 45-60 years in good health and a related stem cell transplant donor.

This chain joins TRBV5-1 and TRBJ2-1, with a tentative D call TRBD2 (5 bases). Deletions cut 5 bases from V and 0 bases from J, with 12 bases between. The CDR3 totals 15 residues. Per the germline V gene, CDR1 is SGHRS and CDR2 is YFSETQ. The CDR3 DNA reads TGCGCCAGCAGTCTAGCAGTAAGCTCCTACAATGAGCAGTTCTTC. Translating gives CASSLAVSSYNEQFF.

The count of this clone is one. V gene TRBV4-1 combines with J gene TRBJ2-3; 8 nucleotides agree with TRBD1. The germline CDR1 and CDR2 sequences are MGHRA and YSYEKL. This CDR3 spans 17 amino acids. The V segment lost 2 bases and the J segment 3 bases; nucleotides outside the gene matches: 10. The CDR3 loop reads CASSQPLQGVETDTQYF. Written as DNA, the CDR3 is TGCGCCAGCAGCCAACCCCTACAGGGGGTTGAGACAGATACGCAGTATTTT.

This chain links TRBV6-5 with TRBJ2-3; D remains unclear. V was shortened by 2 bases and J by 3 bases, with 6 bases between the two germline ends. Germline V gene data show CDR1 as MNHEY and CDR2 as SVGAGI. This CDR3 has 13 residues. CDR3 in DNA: TGTGCCAGCAGTTACGGGCGAACAGATACGCAGTATTTT. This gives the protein CASSYGRTDTQYF.

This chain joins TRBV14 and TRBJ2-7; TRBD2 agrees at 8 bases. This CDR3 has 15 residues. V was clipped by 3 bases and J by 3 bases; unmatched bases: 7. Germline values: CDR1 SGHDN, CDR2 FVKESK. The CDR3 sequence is CASSQPGLGDYEQYF. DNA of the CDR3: TGTGCCAGCAGCCAGCCGGGACTAGGGGACTACGAGCAGTACTTC.

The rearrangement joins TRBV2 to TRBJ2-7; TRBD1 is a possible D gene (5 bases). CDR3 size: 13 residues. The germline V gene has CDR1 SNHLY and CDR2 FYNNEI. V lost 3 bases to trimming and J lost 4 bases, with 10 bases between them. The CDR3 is CASSEGQQYEQYF. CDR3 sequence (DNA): TGTGCCAGCAGTGAGGGGCAGCAGTACGAGCAGTACTTC.

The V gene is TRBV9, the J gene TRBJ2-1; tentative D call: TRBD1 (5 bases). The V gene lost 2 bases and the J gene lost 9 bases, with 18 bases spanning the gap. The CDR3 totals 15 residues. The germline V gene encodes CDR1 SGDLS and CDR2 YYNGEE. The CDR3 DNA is TGTGCCAGCAGCGTCAGGGCCCAGGGTGTCGGTGAGCAGTTCTTC. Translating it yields CASSVRAQGVGEQFF.

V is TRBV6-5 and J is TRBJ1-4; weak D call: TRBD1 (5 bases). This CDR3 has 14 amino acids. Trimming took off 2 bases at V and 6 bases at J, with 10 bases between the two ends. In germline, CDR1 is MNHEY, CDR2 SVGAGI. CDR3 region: CASSYGGVDEKLFF. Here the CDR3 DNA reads TGTGCCAGCAGTTACGGGGGGGTGGATGAAAAACTGTTTTTT.

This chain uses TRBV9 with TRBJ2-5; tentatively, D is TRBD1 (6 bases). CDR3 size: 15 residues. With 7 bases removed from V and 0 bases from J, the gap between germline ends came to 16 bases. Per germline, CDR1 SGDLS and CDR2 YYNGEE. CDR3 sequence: CASASLGHHQETQYF. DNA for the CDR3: TGTGCCAGCGCCAGCCTGGGACACCACCAAGAGACCCAGTACTTC.

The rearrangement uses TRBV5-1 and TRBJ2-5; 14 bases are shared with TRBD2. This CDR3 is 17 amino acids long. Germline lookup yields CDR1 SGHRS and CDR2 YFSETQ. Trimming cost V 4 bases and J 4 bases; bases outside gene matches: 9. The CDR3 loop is CASSPSTSGGAGETQYF. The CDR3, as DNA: TGCGCCAGCAGCCCCTCGACTAGCGGGGGGGCGGGAGAGACCCAGTACTTC. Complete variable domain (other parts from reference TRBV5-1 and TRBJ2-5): KAGVTQTPRYLIKTRGQQVTLSCSPISGHRSVSWYQQTPGQGLQFLFEYFSETQRNKGNFPGRFSGRQFSNSRSEMNVSTLELGDSALYLCASSPSTSGGAGETQYFGPGTRLLVL.

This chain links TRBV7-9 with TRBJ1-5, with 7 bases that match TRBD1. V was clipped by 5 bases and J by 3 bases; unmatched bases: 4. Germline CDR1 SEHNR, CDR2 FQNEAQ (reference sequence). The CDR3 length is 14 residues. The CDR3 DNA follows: TGTGCCAGCAGCGGTGACAGGGACAATCAGCCCCAGCATTTT. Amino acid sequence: CASSGDRDNQPQHF.

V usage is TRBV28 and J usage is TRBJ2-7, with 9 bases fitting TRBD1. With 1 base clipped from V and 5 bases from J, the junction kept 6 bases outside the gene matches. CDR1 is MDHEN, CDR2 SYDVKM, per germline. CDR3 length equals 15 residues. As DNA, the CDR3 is TGTGCCAGCAGTTTATTAGGGACAGGGTCTCACGAGCAGTACTTC. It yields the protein CASSLLGTGSHEQYF.

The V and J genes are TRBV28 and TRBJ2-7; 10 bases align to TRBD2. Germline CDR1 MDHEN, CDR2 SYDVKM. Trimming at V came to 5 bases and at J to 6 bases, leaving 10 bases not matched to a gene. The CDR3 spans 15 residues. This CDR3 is CASSPQQAGGREQYF. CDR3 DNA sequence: TGTGCCAGCAGTCCACAGCAAGCGGGAGGGCGCGAGCAGTACTTC.

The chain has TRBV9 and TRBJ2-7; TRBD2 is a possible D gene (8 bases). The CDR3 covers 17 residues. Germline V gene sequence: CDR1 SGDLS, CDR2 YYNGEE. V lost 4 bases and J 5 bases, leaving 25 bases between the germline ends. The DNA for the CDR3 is TGTGCCAGCAGCTCTCTGCAGGGGGGACTAGGAACCCACGAGCAGTACTTC. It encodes CASSSLQGGLGTHEQYF.

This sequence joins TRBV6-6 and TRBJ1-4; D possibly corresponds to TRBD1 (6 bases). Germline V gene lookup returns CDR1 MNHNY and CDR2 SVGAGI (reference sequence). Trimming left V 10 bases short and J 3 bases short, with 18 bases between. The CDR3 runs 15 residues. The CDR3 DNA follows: TGTGCCACCCAGTTGGGGGCCATGTCTAATGAAAAACTGTTTTTT. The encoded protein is CATQLGAMSNEKLFF.

The CDR3 region is CASSLSAGQGSYEQYF. Written as DNA, the CDR3 is TGTGCCAGCAGTCTTAGCGCCGGACAGGGTTCATACGAGCAGTACTTC. J is TRBJ2-7 and V is TRBV7-9, with 8 positions matching TRBD1. The CDR3 consists of 16 residues. Germline trimming cut 6 bases from V and 4 bases from J; bases unmatched to any gene: 14. Germline V lookup: CDR1 SEHNR, CDR2 FQNEAQ (reference sequence).

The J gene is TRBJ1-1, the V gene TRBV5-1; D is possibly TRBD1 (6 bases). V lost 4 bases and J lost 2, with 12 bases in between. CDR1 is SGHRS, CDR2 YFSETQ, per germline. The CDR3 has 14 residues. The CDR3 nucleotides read TGCGCCAGCAGCATCGGACAGACAAACACTGAAGCTTTCTTT. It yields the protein CASSIGQTNTEAFF.

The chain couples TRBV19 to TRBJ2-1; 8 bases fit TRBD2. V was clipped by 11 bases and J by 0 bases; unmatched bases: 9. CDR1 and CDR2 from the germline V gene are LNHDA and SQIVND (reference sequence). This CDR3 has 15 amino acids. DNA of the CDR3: TGTGCCGCGGGGGGCGGGAGGAGCTCCTACAATGAGCAGTTCTTC. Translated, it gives CAAGGGRSSYNEQFF.

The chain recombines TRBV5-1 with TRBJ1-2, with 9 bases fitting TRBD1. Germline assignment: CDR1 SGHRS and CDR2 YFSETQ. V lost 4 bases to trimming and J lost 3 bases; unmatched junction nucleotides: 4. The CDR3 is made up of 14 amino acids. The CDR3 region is CASSRTGEDYGYTF. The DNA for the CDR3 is TGCGCCAGCAGCAGGACAGGGGAGGACTATGGCTACACCTTC.

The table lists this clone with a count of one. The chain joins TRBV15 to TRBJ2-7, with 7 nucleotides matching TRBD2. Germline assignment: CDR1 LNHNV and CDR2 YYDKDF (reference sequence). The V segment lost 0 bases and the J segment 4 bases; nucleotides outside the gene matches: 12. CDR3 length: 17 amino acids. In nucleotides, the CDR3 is TGTGCCACCAGCAGAGATCTGTTTCGGAGTAGCGGGTACGAGCAGTACTTC. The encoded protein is CATSRDLFRSSGYEQYF.

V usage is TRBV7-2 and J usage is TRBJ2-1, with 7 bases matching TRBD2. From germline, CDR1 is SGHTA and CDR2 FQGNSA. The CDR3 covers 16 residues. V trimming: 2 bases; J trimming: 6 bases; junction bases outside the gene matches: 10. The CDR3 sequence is CASSLLGGRARNEQFF. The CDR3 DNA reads TGTGCCAGCAGCTTATTAGGTGGGAGGGCTCGCAATGAGCAGTTCTTC.

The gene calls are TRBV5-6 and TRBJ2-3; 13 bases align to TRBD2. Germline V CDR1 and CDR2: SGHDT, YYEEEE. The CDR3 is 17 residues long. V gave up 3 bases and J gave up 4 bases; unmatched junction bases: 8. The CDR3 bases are TGTGCCAGCAGCTCACGACTAGCGGGGGGTCGGGCAGATACGCAGTATTTT. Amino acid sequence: CASSSRLAGGRADTQYF.

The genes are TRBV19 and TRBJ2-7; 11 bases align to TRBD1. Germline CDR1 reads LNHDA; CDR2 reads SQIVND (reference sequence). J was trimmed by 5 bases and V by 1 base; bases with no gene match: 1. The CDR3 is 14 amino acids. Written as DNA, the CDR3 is TGTGCCAGTAGTATAGGGACAGGGGGCGACGAGCAGTACTTC. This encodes CASSIGTGGDEQYF.

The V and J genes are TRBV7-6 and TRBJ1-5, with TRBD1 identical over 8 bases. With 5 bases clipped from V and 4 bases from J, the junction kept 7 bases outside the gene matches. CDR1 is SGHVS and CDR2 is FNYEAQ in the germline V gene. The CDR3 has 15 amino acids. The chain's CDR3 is CASSENNRGNQPQHF. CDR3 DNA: TGTGCCAGCAGCGAAAATAACAGGGGGAATCAGCCCCAGCATTTT.

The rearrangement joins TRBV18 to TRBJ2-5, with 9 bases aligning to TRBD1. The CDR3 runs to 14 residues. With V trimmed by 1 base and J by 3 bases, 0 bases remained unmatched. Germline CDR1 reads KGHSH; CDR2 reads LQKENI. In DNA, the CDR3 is TGTGCCAGCTCACCACGGACAGGGGAAGAGACCCAGTACTTC. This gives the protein CASSPRTGEETQYF.

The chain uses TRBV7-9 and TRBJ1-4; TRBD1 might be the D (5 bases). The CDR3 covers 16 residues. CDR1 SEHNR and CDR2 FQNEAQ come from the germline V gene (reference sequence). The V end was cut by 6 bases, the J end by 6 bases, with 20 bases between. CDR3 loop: CASRTPGDLDHEKLFF. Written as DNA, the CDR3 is TGTGCCAGCAGGACCCCGGGGGACCTGGATCATGAAAAACTGTTTTTT.